Each of the 30 T cell receptor beta chains below was sequenced from the same sample in a study of OX40 agonist ivuxolimab in advanced cancers. Sequenced by immunoSEQ multiplex PCR; TCRdb stores in-frame clones only, minus some. This repertoire shows about 12,000 clones, about 81% found once; its top ten account for more than 13%. This material consisted of CD4+ or CD8+ T cells sorted from blood, taken in a trial of the OX40 agonist ivuxolimab. The source is an adult with an advanced solid tumor such as melanoma, head and neck, liver or kidney cancer.

The V gene is TRBV9, the J gene TRBJ2-5; D is perhaps TRBD1 or TRBD2 (5 bases each). V dropped 2 bases and J dropped 4 bases, with 12 bases sitting between them. The CDR3 totals 14 residues. The germline CDR1 and CDR2 sequences are SGDLS and YYNGEE. Here the CDR3 DNA reads TGTGCCAGCAGCGTCTGGGGGTCCGGAGAGACCCAGTACTTC. This sequence encodes CASSVWGSGETQYF.

The gene calls are TRBV5-6 and TRBJ2-7, with a weak D call TRBD2 (5 bases). Trimming removed 0 bases at V and 3 bases at J, with 13 bases between. This CDR3 region has 15 residues. The germline V gene encodes CDR1 SGHDT and CDR2 YYEEEE. The CDR3 DNA is TGTGCCAGCAGCTTGGAATGGAGGACGGACTACGAGCAGTACTTC. Amino acids: CASSLEWRTDYEQYF. The full variable domain, in which reference TRBV5-6 and TRBJ2-7 provide the parts outside the CDR3, is DAGVTQSPTHLIKTRGQQVTLRCSPKSGHDTVSWYQQALGQGPQFIFQYYEEEERQRGNFPDRFSGHQFPNYSSELNVNALLLGDSALYLCASSLEWRTDYEQYFGPGTRLTVT.

This clone has more than one count but fewer than ten. The chain joins TRBV27 to TRBJ2-1, with D maybe TRBD2 (6 bases). V was clipped by 7 bases and J by 6 bases, with 16 bases between them. Per the germline V gene, CDR1 is MNHEY and CDR2 is SMNVEV (reference sequence). The length of the CDR3 is 14 residues. CDR3 sequence (DNA): TGTGCCAGCACCCATTCGGTAGCGGCCAATGAGCAGTTCTTC. It is translated as CASTHSVAANEQFF.

The chain is built from TRBV6-5 and TRBJ1-5; the match to TRBD1 covers 10 bases. J was trimmed by 6 bases and V by 5 bases; bases with no gene match: 4. The CDR3 contains 14 residues. Germline V CDR1 and CDR2: MNHEY, SVGAGI. CDR3 protein: CASSMTGGSQPQHF. CDR3 nucleotides: TGTGCCAGCAGTATGACAGGGGGCTCTCAGCCCCAGCATTTT.

The V and J genes are TRBV2 and TRBJ2-1, with D perhaps TRBD2 (6 bases). CDR3 length: 13 residues. Trimming removed 8 bases from V and 12 bases from J, with 20 bases in between. CDR1 SNHLY and CDR2 FYNNEI come from the germline V gene. CDR3 sequence reads: CASFTESPGGQFF. The CDR3 coding sequence is TGTGCCAGCTTCACAGAGTCCCCCGGGGGGCAGTTCTTC.

This rearrangement joins TRBV30 to TRBJ2-7; D remains unclear. Per the germline V gene, CDR1 is GTSNPN and CDR2 is SVGIG (reference sequence). Trimming left V 3 bases short and J 7 bases short, with 10 bases between. The CDR3 is 11 amino acids. The CDR3 loop is CAWRSGVEQYF. For the CDR3, the DNA is TGTGCCTGGAGGAGTGGGGTTGAGCAGTACTTC.

This clone was observed a handful of times. The CDR3, as DNA: TGTGCCAGCAGCCAAGAGGCTCTAGCGGGAGAACACGAGCAGTACTTC. It is translated as CASSQEALAGEHEQYF. V gene TRBV4-2 combines with J gene TRBJ2-7, with TRBD2 matching over 10 bases. Germline V CDR1 and CDR2: LGHNA, YNFKEQ. CDR3 length: 16 amino acids. The V and J ends lost 0 bases and 5 bases, in that order; junction bases with no gene match: 7.

The V gene is TRBV5-4, the J gene TRBJ2-5; TRBD2 matches at 11 bases. The V gene's germline CDR1 is SGHNT and CDR2 YYREEE (reference sequence). This CDR3 has 16 residues. The junction had 6 bases not matched to a gene; V was cut back by 0 bases and J by 5 bases. The CDR3 DNA follows: TGTGCCAGCAGCTTGGCCACGGGACTAGCGGACGAGACCCAGTACTTC. This codes for CASSLATGLADETQYF.

This clone was seen a single time. V gene TRBV4-1 combines with J gene TRBJ1-1; D not resolved. The germline V and J ends were trimmed by 1 base and 6 bases, with 3 bases remaining between them. Germline loops: CDR1 MGHRA, CDR2 YSYEKL. There are 11 residues in the CDR3. The CDR3: CASSQGPEAFF. CDR3 in DNA: TGCGCCAGCAGCCAAGGCCCTGAAGCTTTCTTT.

V and J are TRBV10-3 and TRBJ2-5; D is unresolved. CDR3 length: 17 residues. Trimming removed 0 bases from V and 4 bases from J, with 18 bases in between. The germline V gene encodes CDR1 ENHRY and CDR2 SYGVKD. Here the CDR3 reads CAISESNSLPALETQYF. CDR3 sequence (DNA): TGTGCCATCAGTGAGTCGAATAGCCTTCCCGCCTTAGAGACCCAGTACTTC.

This chain joins TRBV10-3 and TRBJ2-6; no firm D call. The V gene lost 0 bases and the J gene lost 3 bases, with 3 bases spanning the gap. The CDR3 has 14 amino acids. Per the germline V gene, CDR1 is ENHRY and CDR2 is SYGVKD. CDR3 nucleotides: TGTGCCATCAGTGAGTCGATTGGGGCCAACGTCCTGACTTTC. Translated, it gives CAISESIGANVLTF.

The V call is TRBV29-1, the J call TRBJ2-1; D remains ambiguous. The CDR3 spans 10 residues. From germline, CDR1 is SQVTM and CDR2 ANQGSEA. With 7 bases removed from V and 6 bases from J, the gap between germline ends came to 7 bases. The CDR3 is CSAYGNEQFF. In DNA, the CDR3 is TGCAGCGCGTATGGCAATGAGCAGTTCTTC.

The chain combines TRBV21-1 with TRBJ2-5; the table names TRBD2, a call not compared with the DNA. TRBV21-1 is a listed pseudogene. CDR3 length: 14 amino acids. The CDR3: CAVQRRSYQETQYF. CDR3 nucleotides: TGTGCAGTCCAACGTCGGTCGTACCAAGAGACCCAGTACTTC.

The J gene is TRBJ2-1, the V gene TRBV6-5; 7 bases are a match to TRBD2. From germline, CDR1 is MNHEY and CDR2 SVGAGI. Trimming at V came to 2 bases and at J to 8 bases, leaving 6 bases not matched to a gene. This CDR3 contains 14 residues. This chain's CDR3 is CASSYAGDRYEQFF. The CDR3 coding sequence is TGTGCCAGCAGTTACGCGGGAGATCGTTATGAGCAGTTCTTC.

This chain links TRBV5-6 with TRBJ2-7; 11 nucleotides align to TRBD2. V shed 3 bases and J 5 bases; nucleotides not matched to a gene: 7. The CDR3 is 15 amino acids. Germline V gene data show CDR1 as SGHDT and CDR2 as YYEEEE. This CDR3 is CASSYRLAGSHEQYF. DNA of the CDR3: TGTGCCAGCAGCTACCGACTAGCGGGGTCCCACGAGCAGTACTTC.

V usage is TRBV9 and J usage is TRBJ2-7; the D gene is possibly TRBD2 (6 bases). This CDR3 comprises 14 residues. The germline CDR1 and CDR2 sequences are SGDLS and YYNGEE. Trimming stripped 0 bases from V and 5 bases from J, with 12 bases between. In DNA, the CDR3 is TGTGCCAGCAGCGTAGGGAGACCGGGGGACGAGCAGTACTTC. It codes for CASSVGRPGDEQYF.

Judged by abundance, this clone is medium-sized (0.01 to 0.1%). The genes are TRBV6-5 and TRBJ2-1, with D unclear. CDR3 length: 12 residues. The V end was cut by 4 bases, the J end by 6 bases, with 7 bases between. The germline V gene has CDR1 MNHEY and CDR2 SVGAGI. Written as DNA, the CDR3 is TGTGCCAGCAGTTGGTTGGGCAATGAGCAGTTCTTC. Amino acids: CASSWLGNEQFF.

The chain combines TRBV5-1 with TRBJ2-5; D remains unclear. Germline-derived CDR1 and CDR2 are SGHRS and YFSETQ. The CDR3 length is 14 residues. V lost 1 base to trimming and J lost 2 bases, with 9 bases between them. CDR3: CASSLRVEQETQYF. CDR3 bases: TGCGCCAGCAGCTTGCGGGTGGAGCAAGAGACCCAGTACTTC.

The chain couples TRBV5-1 to TRBJ2-5; D uncertain. Germline V lookup: CDR1 SGHRS, CDR2 YFSETQ. This CDR3 comprises 13 residues. Trimming pared 1 base from V and 5 bases from J, leaving 9 bases between. The CDR3 nucleotides read TGCGCCAGCAGCTTGAGCGCCCGGGAGACCCAGTACTTC. This gives the protein CASSLSARETQYF.

The chain couples TRBV5-1 to TRBJ1-1; D possibly corresponds to TRBD1 (6 bases). Germline lookup yields CDR1 SGHRS and CDR2 YFSETQ. The CDR3 is made up of 13 amino acids. V lost 5 bases to trimming and J lost 2 bases, with 10 bases between them. The CDR3 region is CASRGAANTEAFF. The DNA for the CDR3 is TGCGCCAGCAGGGGGGCGGCAAACACTGAAGCTTTCTTT.

The chain recombines TRBV19 with TRBJ2-1, with a possible D match to TRBD2 (5 bases). CDR1 is LNHDA and CDR2 is SQIVND in the germline V gene (reference sequence). V was shortened by 5 bases and J by 15 bases, with 17 bases between the two germline ends. CDR3 length equals 12 residues. CDR3 in amino acids: CASSPGISEVFF. The CDR3 DNA reads as TGTGCCAGTAGTCCCGGAATTAGCGAGGTGTTCTTC.

The chain links TRBV28 to TRBJ1-5; D is undetermined. V shed 2 bases and J shed 0 bases, with 8 bases lying between them. Germline CDR1 and CDR2: MDHEN and SYDVKM. CDR3 length: 15 residues. The CDR3 here is CASSLVENSNQPQHF. As DNA, the CDR3 is TGTGCCAGCAGTTTAGTAGAAAATAGCAATCAGCCCCAGCATTTT.

The chain recombines TRBV6-6 with TRBJ2-7; 7 nucleotides match TRBD2. Germline V gene data show CDR1 as MNHNY and CDR2 as SVGAGI (reference sequence). The J segment lost 6 bases and the V segment lost 4 bases, leaving 6 bases of the junction unmatched. The CDR3 contains 13 residues. CDR3 coding DNA: TGTGCCAGCAGTTGGTGGGAGGGATTCGAGCAGTACTTC. It yields the protein CASSWWEGFEQYF.

This chain joins TRBV6-4 and TRBJ2-3; TRBD2 agrees at 8 bases. Per germline, CDR1 MRHNA and CDR2 SNTAGT. The CDR3 is 14 residues long. Losses at the gene ends were 4 bases for V and 0 bases for J; bases not matched to a gene: 0. The CDR3 DNA reads as TGTGCCAGCAGTGCTAGCGGGAGCACAGATACGCAGTATTTT. Its translation: CASSASGSTDTQYF.

The chain couples TRBV28 to TRBJ2-7, with TRBD2 matching 13 bases. Germline CDR1 MDHEN, CDR2 SYDVKM. CDR3 length: 14 residues. The V and J ends lost 5 bases and 6 bases, in that order; junction bases with no gene match: 4. In DNA form, the CDR3 reads TGTGCCAGCAGTCTGGGACTAGCGGGGTTCGAGCAGTACTTC. Its protein product is CASSLGLAGFEQYF.

The chain combines TRBV19 with TRBJ2-5, with 9 nucleotides matching TRBD2. Germline CDR1 is LNHDA and CDR2 is SQIVND (reference sequence). V shed 11 bases and J 5 bases; nucleotides not matched to a gene: 3. The CDR3 is 11 residues long. DNA of the CDR3: TGTGCCGTAACTAGCGGGGAGACCCAGTACTTC. Protein: CAVTSGETQYF.

Judged by abundance, this clone is medium-sized (0.01 to 0.1%). The J gene is TRBJ2-7, the V gene TRBV19, with D hard to call. Germline V CDR1 and CDR2: LNHDA, SQIVND (reference sequence). Trimming took off 3 bases at V and 2 bases at J, with 17 bases between the two ends. The CDR3 runs to 16 residues. The CDR3 region is CASSIDGPEIAYEQYF. DNA for the CDR3: TGTGCCAGTAGTATCGATGGCCCCGAAATAGCCTACGAGCAGTACTTC.

This chain joins TRBV29-1 and TRBJ2-3; D uncertain. Trimming stripped 6 bases from V and 0 bases from J, with 7 bases between. The CDR3 has 12 amino acids. Germline V gene sequence: CDR1 SQVTM, CDR2 ANQGSEA. The CDR3 spells CSVPPSTDTQYF. CDR3 nucleotides: TGCAGCGTACCGCCCAGCACAGATACGCAGTATTTT.

This chain uses TRBV7-8 with TRBJ1-1; the D gene is possibly TRBD1 (6 bases). The CDR3 is 15 amino acids. Trimming removed 5 bases from V and 5 bases from J, with 18 bases in between. Germline V gene sequence: CDR1 SGHVS, CDR2 FQNEAQ. CDR3 bases: TGTGCCAGCAGCCCCGGCGGGGGGCCGAGGACTGAAGCTTTCTTT. It encodes CASSPGGGPRTEAFF.

V gene TRBV7-9 combines with J gene TRBJ2-3; D may be TRBD1 or TRBD2 (5 bases each). V was shortened by 5 bases and J by 2 bases, with 11 bases between the two germline ends. CDR1 and CDR2 (germline): SEHNR, FQNEAQ (reference sequence). CDR3 length equals 14 residues. Written as DNA, the CDR3 is TGTGCCAGCAGCGACGGGGCAACCACAGATACGCAGTATTTT. Residues: CASSDGATTDTQYF.